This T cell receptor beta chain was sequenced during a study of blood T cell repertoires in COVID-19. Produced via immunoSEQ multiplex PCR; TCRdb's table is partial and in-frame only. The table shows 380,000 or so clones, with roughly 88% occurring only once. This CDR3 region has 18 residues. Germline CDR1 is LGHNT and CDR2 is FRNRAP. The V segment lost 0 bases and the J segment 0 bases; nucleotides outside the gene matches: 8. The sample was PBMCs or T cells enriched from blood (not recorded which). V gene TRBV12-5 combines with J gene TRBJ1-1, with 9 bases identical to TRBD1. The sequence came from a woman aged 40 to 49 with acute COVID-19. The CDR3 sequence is CASGLVLRDRVVNTEAFF. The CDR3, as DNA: TGTGCTAGTGGTTTGGTACTCCGGGACAGGGTCGTGAACACTGAAGCTTTCTTT.